This is a list of T cell receptor beta chains from one sample in a study of blood T cell repertoires in COVID-19. Sequencing used immunoSEQ multiplex PCR; TCRdb keeps in-frame clones, though not all of them. The table lists roughly 150,000 clones, around 81% of them singletons. Sequenced sample: peripheral blood. The source of these receptors is a woman in her fifties or sixties with acute or convalescent COVID-19. CDR3s include the opening cysteine and the closing phenylalanine or tryptophan. Fields, in order: clone size, CDR3 length, V gene, J gene, D gene, CDR3 DNA, CDR3 protein. The D gene is left open where the match is weak. Size tells how often a clone was seen (once, few, many) or the class of an expanded clone, and some rows leave it out.

>-|13|TRBV28|TRBJ1-1|-
TGTGCCAGCAGTTGGGTCAGAACAGGGCGAGCTTTCTTT
CASSWVRTGRAFF
>-|16|TRBV2|TRBJ1-1|TRBD1
TGTGCCAGCAGTGAAAATCCGGGACAGCAGAACACTGAAGCTTTCTTT
CASSENPGQQNTEAFF
>-|14|TRBV29-1|TRBJ1-1|-
TGCAGCGCTCAAGACACCGGGTCCGACACTGAAGCTTTCTTT
CSAQDTGSDTEAFF
>-|10|TRBV30|TRBJ1-5|-
TGTGCGCGGTGGAATCAGCCCCAGCATTTT
CARWNQPQHF
>-|16|TRBV7-9|TRBJ2-5|TRBD2
TGTGCCAGCAGCTTAGAGCGGGGGTCGAAACAAGAGACCCAGTACTTC
CASSLERGSKQETQYF
>-|17|TRBV9|TRBJ1-5|-
TGTGCCAGCAGCGGAGGGCGGGACCTTGGAAGCAATCAGCCCCAGCATTTT
CASSGGRDLGSNQPQHF
>-|16|TRBV27|TRBJ2-7|-
TGTGCCAGCAACCCGCTGGGGCTCCAGGTCACCTACGAGCAGTACTTC
CASNPLGLQVTYEQYF
>few|13|TRBV11-2|TRBJ1-2|-
TGTGCCAGCTCTACTGCTTCCCGTTATGGCTACACCTTC
CASSTASRYGYTF
>-|15|TRBV25-1|TRBJ1-2|-
TGTGCCAGCAGTAAATATGGAGCAGAAACCGGGGGCTACACCTTC
CASSKYGAETGGYTF
>-|16|TRBV7-2|TRBJ1-5|-
TGTGCCAGCAGCCTAGTTTTGGGGAGGGGTACGCAGCCCCAGCATTTT
CASSLVLGRGTQPQHF
>-|14|TRBV28|TRBJ2-7|-
TGTGCCAGCAGTTTATCGCAGGGGCCTACGGAGCAGTACTTC
CASSLSQGPTEQYF
>-|15|TRBV6-5|TRBJ1-5|-
TGTGCCAGCAGTAACTCGGGAGCGAGGGATCAGCCCCAGCATTTT
CASSNSGARDQPQHF
>-|12|TRBV12-3/TRBV12-4|TRBJ2-5|-
TGTGCCAGCAGCCGGTTGAGGGAGACCCAGTACTTC
CASSRLRETQYF
>-|16|TRBV5-8|TRBJ1-4|-
TGTGCCAGCAGTCCTAAACAGGGACTACGGGGTGAAAAACTGTTTTTT
CASSPKQGLRGEKLFF
>-|14|TRBV19|TRBJ1-4|-
TGTGCCAGTACCCCCGACAGGCGGGATGAAAAACTGTTTTTT
CASTPDRRDEKLFF
>-|12|TRBV7-2|TRBJ2-5|-
TGTGCCAGCAGCTCCCTGGCACGGACCCAGTACTTC
CASSSLARTQYF
>-|17|TRBV7-2|TRBJ2-3|TRBD2
TGTGCCAGCAGCTTTCTGCGGGGGAGGGGATACACAGATACGCAGTATTTT
CASSFLRGRGYTDTQYF
>few|14|TRBV19|TRBJ1-2|-
TGTGCCAGTAGGAGCGATTTTCCCCCTTGGGGCTACACCTTC
CASRSDFPPWGYTF
>-|14|TRBV6-5|TRBJ2-1|TRBD2
TGTGCCAGCAGTCAGGGACTAGCTTTAAATGAGCAGTTCTTC
CASSQGLALNEQFF
>-|15|TRBV7-2|TRBJ2-3|TRBD1
TGTGCCAGCAGCTTAGTTACAGGGGAAACAGATACGCAGTATTTT
CASSLVTGETDTQYF
>few|16|TRBV4-1|TRBJ2-3|-
TGCGCCAGCAGCCAAGAGGGCGCTCCTAGCACAGATACGCAGTATTTT
CASSQEGAPSTDTQYF
>-|12|TRBV3-1/TRBV3-2|TRBJ2-3|-
TGTGCCAGCAGTCTAATCACAGATACGCAGTATTTT
CASSLITDTQYF
>-|15|TRBV19|TRBJ2-1|-
TGTGCCAGTAGTATGCGTGGGGCTCTTGGGTATGAGCAGTTCTTC
CASSMRGALGYEQFF
>-|14|TRBV18|TRBJ2-7|-
TGTGCCAGCTCACCCCCCGAACGGTCCTACGAGCAGTACTTC
CASSPPERSYEQYF
>-|15|TRBV5-1|TRBJ1-3|-
TGCGCCAGCAGCCCCGGTGGGGCGACTGGAAACACCATATATTTT
CASSPGGATGNTIYF
>-|14|TRBV5-1|TRBJ1-2|-
TGCGCCAGCAGCTCGTCTTGGGCCTCCTATGGCTACACCTTC
CASSSSWASYGYTF
>-|18|TRBV27|TRBJ1-6|-
TGTGCCAGCAGTTTCATCCGGCCGGGGGGAGGGGGGAATTCACCCCTCCACTTT
CASSFIRPGGGGNSPLHF
>-|13|TRBV6-6|TRBJ1-3|TRBD1
TGTGCCAGCAGCGGATTACAGGGGAACACCATATATTTT
CASSGLQGNTIYF
>-|15|TRBV5-1|TRBJ2-1|-
TGCGCCAGCAGCTTGTCGGGGGGCGACTACAATGAGCAGTTCTTC
CASSLSGGDYNEQFF
>-|14|TRBV11-2|TRBJ1-2|-
TGTGCCAGCAGCCCGCTAACAGCGGGCTATGGCTACACCTTC
CASSPLTAGYGYTF
>-|12|TRBV19|TRBJ1-1|-
TGTGCCAGTAGCAGGGGATTCACTGAAGCTTTCTTT
CASSRGFTEAFF
>-|12|TRBV19|TRBJ1-6|-
TGTGCCAGTAGTCGTGCGAATTCACCCCTCCACTTT
CASSRANSPLHF
>-|13|TRBV19|TRBJ2-1|TRBD1
TGTGCCAGTAACCCGACAGGGGGGGATGAGCAGTTCTTC
CASNPTGGDEQFF
>once|17|TRBV16|TRBJ1-6|TRBD1
TGTGCCAGCAGCCAATACGTCCACAGGGGAAATAATTCACCCCTCCACTTT
CASSQYVHRGNNSPLHF
>-|16|TRBV4-2|TRBJ2-6|TRBD1
TGTGCCAGCAGCCCTGCAGGGGGCGCTGGGGCCAACGTCCTGACTTTC
CASSPAGGAGANVLTF
>-|12|TRBV24-1|TRBJ2-1|-
TGTGCCACCAGTGGTAGTAACAATGAGCAGTTCTTC
CATSGSNNEQFF
>once|15|TRBV5-6|TRBJ2-2|-
TGTGCCAGCAGCTTCATCGGGAGGAACACCGGGGAGCTGTTTTTT
CASSFIGRNTGELFF
>-|16|TRBV7-9|TRBJ2-3|TRBD2
TGTGCCACCAGGGGTGCAGCGGGGGTTTCAATAGATACGCAGTATTTT
CATRGAAGVSIDTQYF
>-|16|TRBV6-2/TRBV6-3|TRBJ1-5|TRBD1
TGTGCCAGCAGTGCGGGACAGGGGTCGGGGAGACAGCCCCAGCATTTT
CASSAGQGSGRQPQHF
>-|15|TRBV6-5|TRBJ2-3|-
TGTGCCAGCAGTAAGTCAAACTCGATTGCAGATACGCAGTATTTT
CASSKSNSIADTQYF
>once|21|TRBV6-4|TRBJ2-5|-
TGTGCCAGCAGTGACTCGATAGTGGCTAGGGGGTCGCTCCCCTTCCAAGAGACCCAGTACTTC
CASSDSIVARGSLPFQETQYF
>once|16|TRBV6-2/TRBV6-3|TRBJ1-5|TRBD1
TGTGCCAGCAGTTACGGTGGGACAGGGTTCAATCAGCCCCAGCATTTT
CASSYGGTGFNQPQHF
>-|14|TRBV6-1|TRBJ1-5|-
TGTGCCAGCAGTGAAGCGGACTCATATCAGCCCCAGCATTTT
CASSEADSYQPQHF
>-|13|TRBV11-1|TRBJ1-1|-
TGTACCAGCAGCATCCAGGAGGGGACTGAAGCTTTCTTT
CTSSIQEGTEAFF
>few|16|TRBV29-1|TRBJ2-6|TRBD1
TGCAGCGTCGACACAGGGGGAAGGGATGGGGCCAACGTCCTGACTTTC
CSVDTGGRDGANVLTF
>once|15|TRBV25-1|TRBJ1-6|-
TGTGCCAGCAGTGAAAGGGGGGGATATAATTCACCCCTCCACTTT
CASSERGGYNSPLHF
>once|15|TRBV7-9|TRBJ1-1|-
TGTGCCAGCAGCCCCGTTGGGGGGGGGAACACTGAAGCTTTCTTT
CASSPVGGGNTEAFF
>-|13|TRBV30|TRBJ1-5|-
TGTGCCTGGAGTTCGGGGGTACTTCAGCCCCAGCATTTT
CAWSSGVLQPQHF
>-|13|TRBV5-8|TRBJ1-2|-
TGTGCCCAGCGAACTACGTATTCCTATGGCTACACCTTC
CAQRTTYSYGYTF
>few|14|TRBV11-3|TRBJ1-1|TRBD1
TGTGCCAGCAGTTTACAGGGGGGAGAGTCTGAAGCTTTCTTT
CASSLQGGESEAFF
>-|16|TRBV5-1|TRBJ2-3|TRBD2
TGCGCCAGCAGCTCCTCTAGCGGGGGGGCTTGGGATACGCAGTATTTT
CASSSSSGGAWDTQYF
>-|16|TRBV3-1/TRBV3-2|TRBJ1-3|-
TGTGCCAGCAGTTTACAGGGATGGAGTACTGGAAACACCATATATTTT
CASSLQGWSTGNTIYF
>-|15|TRBV6-5|TRBJ1-5|TRBD1
TGTGCCAGCAGTCCCTCGACAGGGGTGCATCAGCCCCAGCATTTT
CASSPSTGVHQPQHF